Listed below are T cell receptor beta chains from one sample, sequenced in a study of blood T cells in healthy people across ages. One entry per CDR3 protein, called by TCRdb with MiXCR from the 5' RACE reads. Of about 1.7 million distinct CDR3 sequences listed, about 28% are singletons. Sequenced material: blood. These receptors were obtained from a woman in her twenties or thirties in good health. CDR3s include the opening cysteine and the closing phenylalanine or tryptophan. D genes are given only for firm matches. Some rows have no size entry. The others give once, few or many, or a class for an expanded clone.

>TRBV18|-|15|TRBJ2-1|TRBD1
TGTGCCAGCTCCCGGACAGGGGCTACCTACAATGAGCAGTTCTTC
CASSRTGATYNEQFF
>TRBV9|few|14|TRBJ2-2|-
TGTGCCAGCAGCGCGGTTGGGGCGGCCGGGGAGCTGTTTTTT
CASSAVGAAGELFF
>TRBV29-1|many|12|TRBJ2-5|-
TGCAGCCTCTACAGACCTGGAGAGACCCAGTACTTC
CSLYRPGETQYF
>TRBV12-3/TRBV12-4|few|14|TRBJ2-5|TRBD1
TGTGCCAGCAGGACGGGACAGGGGGCTGAGACCCAGTACTTC
CASRTGQGAETQYF
>TRBV9|-|16|TRBJ2-1|TRBD2
TGTGCCAGCAGCGCCAGACGAGCGGGGGCCAACAATGAGCAGTTCTTC
CASSARRAGANNEQFF
>TRBV20-1|many|12|TRBJ2-7|TRBD1
TGCAGTGCATTCGACAGGGGCTACGAGCAGTACTTC
CSAFDRGYEQYF
>TRBV2|-|17|TRBJ2-6|-
TGTGCCAGCAGCCCTCCCGACGGGAGAGCTGGGGCCAACGTCCTGACTTTC
CASSPPDGRAGANVLTF
>TRBV7-2|-|17|TRBJ2-7|-
TGTGCCAGCAGCTTATATGCTTTGAGCGGGCTGACCTACGAGCAGTACTTC
CASSLYALSGLTYEQYF
>TRBV5-1|-|19|TRBJ2-6|-
TGCGCCAGCAGCTTTCTTTACCGGGACGGAAGCTCTGGGGCCAACGTCCTGACTTTC
CASSFLYRDGSSGANVLTF
>TRBV12-3/TRBV12-4|-|14|TRBJ2-2|-
TGTGCCAGCGGTGGACAGCGTAACACCGGGGAGCTGTTTTTT
CASGGQRNTGELFF
>TRBV27|few|15|TRBJ2-1|TRBD1
TGTGCCAGCAGCATACCGGGACAGGGGGTGGATGAGCAGTTCTTC
CASSIPGQGVDEQFF
>TRBV29-1|many|13|TRBJ1-2|TRBD1
TGCAGCGTTGAGGGACAGGGCCTATCTGGCTACACCTTC
CSVEGQGLSGYTF
>TRBV29-1|-|14|TRBJ1-5|-
TGCAGCGTTGAATCCGGGGATAACCATCAGCCCCAGCATTTT
CSVESGDNHQPQHF
>TRBV7-6|-|17|TRBJ2-4|-
TGTGCCAGCAGCTTAGGCGGGGAGTTCGGGGCCAAAAACATTCAGTACTTC
CASSLGGEFGAKNIQYF
>TRBV7-9|few|16|TRBJ1-2|TRBD1
TGTGCCAGCAGCTTAGCGCTGGTAGGGGGCCTCTATGGCTACACCTTC
CASSLALVGGLYGYTF
>TRBV18|-|15|TRBJ2-3|-
TGTGCCAGCTCACCACCGGGGACCGGCGGAGATACGCAGTATTTT
CASSPPGTGGDTQYF
>TRBV7-9|-|17|TRBJ2-7|TRBD2
TGTGCCAGCAGCTTCCTCGGATCGGGACTAGCGGACTACGAGCAGTACTTC
CASSFLGSGLADYEQYF
>TRBV5-1|few|14|TRBJ1-2|-
TGCGCCAGCAGCCGTGGGACCCCTCAAGGCGGCTACACCTTC
CASSRGTPQGGYTF
>TRBV5-6|many|16|TRBJ2-7|-
TGTGCCAGCAGCTGGAGGGGGGGACTCAAAATCTACGAGCAGTACTTC
CASSWRGGLKIYEQYF
>TRBV27|-|15|TRBJ1-6|-
TGTGCCAGCAGCGCCAGGGGACTATATAATTCACCCCTCCACTTT
CASSARGLYNSPLHF
>TRBV20-1|few|15|TRBJ2-7|TRBD2
TGCAGTGCTGGTCAGCGGGAGGGCCGAGTCTACGAGCAGTACTTC
CSAGQREGRVYEQYF
>TRBV18|-|17|TRBJ2-1|-
TGTGCCAGCTCGCCTAGGACAGCACCCAGCTCCTACAATGAGCAGTTCTTC
CASSPRTAPSSYNEQFF
>TRBV19|-|12|TRBJ2-7|-
TGTGCCACAGAGGGCGGATCCTACGAGCAGTACTTC
CATEGGSYEQYF
>TRBV4-3|-|15|TRBJ1-6|-
TGCGCCAGCAGCCAAGGGTCGGGGCCTTACGAACCCCTCCACTTT
CASSQGSGPYEPLHF
>TRBV9|-|14|TRBJ1-4|TRBD1
TGTGCCAGCAGCGTAGAAGGGGGCGATGAAAAACTGTTTTTT
CASSVEGGDEKLFF
>TRBV29-1|-|15|TRBJ1-3|-
TGCAGCGTTGACCCGACCGGGGGGACTGGAAACACCATATATTTT
CSVDPTGGTGNTIYF
>TRBV10-3|once|12|TRBJ2-5|-
TGTGCCATCAGTGGCGGGCCGGAGACCCAGTACTTC
CAISGGPETQYF
>TRBV5-1|once|12|TRBJ1-4|-
TGCGCCAGCAGGGACTTGCAAGAAAAACTGTTTTTT
CASRDLQEKLFF
>TRBV20-1|few|12|TRBJ2-1|-
TGCAGTGCGCCGGGACTGGACAATGAGCAGTTCTTC
CSAPGLDNEQFF
>TRBV7-2|few|13|TRBJ2-2|-
TGTGCCAGCAGCTTAGCGCTTCGCGGGGAGCTGTTTTTT
CASSLALRGELFF
>TRBV5-1|few|14|TRBJ2-5|-
TGCGCCAGCAGCAGAGGACCCGGGGGAGAGACCCAGTACTTC
CASSRGPGGETQYF
>TRBV28|-|12|TRBJ1-2|-
TGTGCCAGCATAGCGCCTAACTATGGCTACACCTTC
CASIAPNYGYTF
>TRBV29-1|many|13|TRBJ1-4|-
TGCAGCGCCTTCAGGCCAACTAATGAAAAACTGTTTTTT
CSAFRPTNEKLFF
>TRBV27|-|13|TRBJ2-2|-
TGTGCCAGCAGTTTTGGACCCAGCGGGGAGCTGTTTTTT
CASSFGPSGELFF
>TRBV6-5|many|13|TRBJ1-2|-
TGTGCCAGCAGAGAGGACGGTCACTATGGCTACACCTTC
CASREDGHYGYTF
>TRBV9|-|15|TRBJ2-1|TRBD1
TGTGCCAGCAGCGCGGACAGGGGTGTCCACAATGAGCAGTTCTTC
CASSADRGVHNEQFF
>TRBV20-1|-|14|TRBJ2-7|TRBD1
TGCAGTGCTAGTATTTTACAGGGGACCCACGAGCAGTACTTC
CSASILQGTHEQYF
>TRBV10-3|few|14|TRBJ1-2|-
TGTGCCATCAGTGAGACAGTGATCAACTATGGCTACACCTTC
CAISETVINYGYTF
>TRBV10-1|few|15|TRBJ2-5|TRBD2
TGCGCCAGCAGTGAAGGTAGCGGGGGAGCGGAGACCCAGTACTTC
CASSEGSGGAETQYF
>TRBV6-1|few|15|TRBJ2-1|TRBD2
TGTGCCAGCATTATTGGGGACTACTCCTACAATGAGCAGTTCTTC
CASIIGDYSYNEQFF
>TRBV5-1|few|13|TRBJ1-2|-
TGCGCCAGCAGCCCACTCGGCAGTTATGGCTACACCTTC
CASSPLGSYGYTF
>TRBV2|-|14|TRBJ2-5|-
TGTGCCAGCATTGGGACGGCTAATCAAGAGACCCAGTACTTC
CASIGTANQETQYF
>TRBV6-5|-|13|TRBJ2-3|TRBD2
TGTGCCAGCAGGGGGGGGAGGGCAGATACGCAGTATTTT
CASRGGRADTQYF
>TRBV5-1|few|13|TRBJ1-2|-
TGCGCCAGCAGCTTGGATACAAGCTATGGCTACACCTTC
CASSLDTSYGYTF
>TRBV5-1|many|14|TRBJ2-7|-
TGCGCCAGCAGCTGGGAGGCCCCCACCTACGAGCAGTACTTC
CASSWEAPTYEQYF